This T cell receptor (beta chain) was profiled in a study of blood T cell repertoires in COVID-19. At the level of the study: The origin of the acute and convalescent COVID-19 samples was the United States, Italy and Spain. The cDNA or gDNA used as material had been derived from T cells, B-cell-depleted T cells, or PBMCs.

Germline lookup yields CDR1 SGHRS and CDR2 YFSETQ. Unmatched junction bases numbered 8, after V lost 4 bases and J lost 4 bases. The CDR3 spans 15 residues. Original processing notes: Reference gene primer amplification gave nucleated cell count estimates. Produced via immunoSEQ multiplex PCR; TCRdb's table is partial and in-frame only. V, J and clone size reflect that table, while D and trimming were determined from the DNA. The sample yields tens of thousands of clones, 75% to 90% seen once. The sequenced material came from peripheral blood. The TCR comes from a man in his sixties with acute or convalescent COVID-19. This rearrangement joins TRBV5-1 to TRBJ2-5; 9 nucleotides line up with TRBD2. CDR3 in amino acids: CASSPPTSGRETQYF. DNA for the CDR3: TGCGCCAGCAGCCCACCGACTAGCGGAAGAGAGACCCAGTACTTC.